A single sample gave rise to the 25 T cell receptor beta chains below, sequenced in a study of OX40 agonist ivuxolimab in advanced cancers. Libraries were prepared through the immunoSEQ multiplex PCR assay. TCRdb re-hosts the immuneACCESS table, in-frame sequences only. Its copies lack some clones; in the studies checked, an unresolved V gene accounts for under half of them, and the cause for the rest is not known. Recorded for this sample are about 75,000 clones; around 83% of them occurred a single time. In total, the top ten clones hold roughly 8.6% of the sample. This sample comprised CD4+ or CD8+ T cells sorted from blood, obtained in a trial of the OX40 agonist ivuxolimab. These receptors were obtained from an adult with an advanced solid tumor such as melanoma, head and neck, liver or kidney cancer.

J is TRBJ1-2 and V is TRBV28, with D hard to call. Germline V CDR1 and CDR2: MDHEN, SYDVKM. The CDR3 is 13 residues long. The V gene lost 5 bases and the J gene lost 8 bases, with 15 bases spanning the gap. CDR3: CASSLLRREGYTF. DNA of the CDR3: TGTGCCAGCAGTCTCCTTCGAAGAGAGGGCTACACCTTC.

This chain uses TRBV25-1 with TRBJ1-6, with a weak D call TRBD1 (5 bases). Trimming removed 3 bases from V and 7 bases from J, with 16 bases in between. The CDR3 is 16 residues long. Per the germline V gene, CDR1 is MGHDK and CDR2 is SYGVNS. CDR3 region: CASSDKPGLLNSPLHF. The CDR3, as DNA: TGTGCCAGCAGTGACAAACCGGGACTGTTAAATTCACCCCTCCACTTT.

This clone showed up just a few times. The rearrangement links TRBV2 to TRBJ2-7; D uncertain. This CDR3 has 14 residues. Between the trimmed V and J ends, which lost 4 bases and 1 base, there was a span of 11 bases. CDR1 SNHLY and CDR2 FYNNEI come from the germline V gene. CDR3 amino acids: CASSVTAVSYEQYF. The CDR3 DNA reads TGTGCCAGCAGTGTCACAGCCGTTTCCTACGAGCAGTACTTC.

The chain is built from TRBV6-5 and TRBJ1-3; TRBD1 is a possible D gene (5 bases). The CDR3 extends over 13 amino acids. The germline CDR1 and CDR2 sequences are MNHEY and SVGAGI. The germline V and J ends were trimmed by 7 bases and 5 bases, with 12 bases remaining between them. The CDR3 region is CASTQGGRNTIYF. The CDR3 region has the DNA TGTGCCAGCACTCAGGGTGGACGAAACACCATATATTTT.

CDR3 in amino acids: CASSPLGQINTEAFF. In DNA, the CDR3 is TGTGCCAGCAGTCCCCTGGGGCAGATTAACACTGAAGCTTTCTTT. The chain employs TRBV6-6 and TRBJ1-1, with D possibly being TRBD1 (5 bases). The CDR3 is made up of 15 amino acids. V was shortened by 5 bases and J by 2 bases, with 15 bases between the two germline ends. Germline V lookup: CDR1 MNHNY, CDR2 SVGAGI (reference sequence).

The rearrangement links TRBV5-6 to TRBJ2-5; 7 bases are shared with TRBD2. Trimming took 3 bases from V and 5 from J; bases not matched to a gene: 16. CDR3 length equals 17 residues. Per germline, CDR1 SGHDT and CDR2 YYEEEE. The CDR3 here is CASSWGGFRVGPETQYF. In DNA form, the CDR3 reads TGTGCCAGCAGCTGGGGGGGATTTAGGGTAGGGCCCGAGACCCAGTACTTC.

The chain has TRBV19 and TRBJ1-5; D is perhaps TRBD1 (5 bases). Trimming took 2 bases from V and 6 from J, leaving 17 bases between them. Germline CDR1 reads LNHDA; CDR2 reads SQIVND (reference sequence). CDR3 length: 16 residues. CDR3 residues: CASSILGQRGSQPQHF. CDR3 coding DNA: TGTGCCAGTAGTATACTCGGTCAGAGGGGCAGTCAGCCCCAGCATTTT. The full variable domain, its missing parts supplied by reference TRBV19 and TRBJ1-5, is DGGITQSPKYLFRKEGQNVTLSCEQNLNHDAMYWYRQDPGQGLRLIYYSQIVNDFQKGDIAEGYSVSREKKESFPLTVTSAQKNPTAFYLCASSILGQRGSQPQHFGDGTRLSIL.

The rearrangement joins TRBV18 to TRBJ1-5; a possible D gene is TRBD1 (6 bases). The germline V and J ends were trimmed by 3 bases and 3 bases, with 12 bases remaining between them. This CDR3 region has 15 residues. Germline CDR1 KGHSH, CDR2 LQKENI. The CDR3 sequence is CASSPRGGNNQPQHF. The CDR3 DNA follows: TGTGCCAGCTCACCGAGAGGGGGAAACAATCAGCCCCAGCATTTT.

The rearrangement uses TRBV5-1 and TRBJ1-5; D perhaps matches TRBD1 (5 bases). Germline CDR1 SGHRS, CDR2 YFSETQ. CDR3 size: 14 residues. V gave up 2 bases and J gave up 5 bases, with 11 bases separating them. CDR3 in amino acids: CASSFSGMDQPQHF. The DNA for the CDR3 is TGCGCCAGCAGCTTTTCAGGGATGGATCAGCCCCAGCATTTT.

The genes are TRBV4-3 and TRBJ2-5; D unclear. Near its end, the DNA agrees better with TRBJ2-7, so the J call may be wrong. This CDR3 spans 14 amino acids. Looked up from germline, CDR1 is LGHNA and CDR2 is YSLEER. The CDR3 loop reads CASSQGAGDYEQYF. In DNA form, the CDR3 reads TGCGCCAGCAGCCAAGGGGCAGGCGACTACGAGCAGTACTTC.

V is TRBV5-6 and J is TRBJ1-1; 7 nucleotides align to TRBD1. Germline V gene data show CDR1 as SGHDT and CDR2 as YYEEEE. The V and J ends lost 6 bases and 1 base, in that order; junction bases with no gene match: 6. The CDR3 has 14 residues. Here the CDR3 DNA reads TGTGCCAGCACAGACAGGGCCGCGAACACTGAAGCTTTCTTT. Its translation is CASTDRAANTEAFF.

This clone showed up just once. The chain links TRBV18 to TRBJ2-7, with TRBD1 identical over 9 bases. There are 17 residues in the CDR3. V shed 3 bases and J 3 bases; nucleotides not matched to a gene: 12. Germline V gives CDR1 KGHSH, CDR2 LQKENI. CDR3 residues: CASSPSGTGRGGYEQYF. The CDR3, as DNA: TGTGCCAGCTCACCTTCCGGGACAGGGAGAGGGGGCTACGAGCAGTACTTC.

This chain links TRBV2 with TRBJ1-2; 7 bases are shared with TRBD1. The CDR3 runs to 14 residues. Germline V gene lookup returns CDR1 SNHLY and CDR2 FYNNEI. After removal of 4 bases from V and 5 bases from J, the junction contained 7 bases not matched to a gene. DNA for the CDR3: TGTGCCAGCAGTGCCGACAGGGACGTATATGGCTACACCTTC. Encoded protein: CASSADRDVYGYTF. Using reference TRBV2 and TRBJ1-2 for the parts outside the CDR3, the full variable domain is EPEVTQTPSHQVTQMGQEVILRCVPISNHLYFYWYRQILGQKVEFLVSFYNNEISEKSEIFDDQFSVERPDGSNFTLKIRSTKLEDSAMYFCASSADRDVYGYTFGSGTRLTVV.

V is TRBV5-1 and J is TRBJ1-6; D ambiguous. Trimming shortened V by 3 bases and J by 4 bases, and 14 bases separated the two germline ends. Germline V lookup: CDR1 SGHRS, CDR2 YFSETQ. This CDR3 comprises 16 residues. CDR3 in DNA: TGCGCCAGCAGCTCGGACCTGTCGGGGTATAATTCACCCCTCCACTTT. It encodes CASSSDLSGYNSPLHF.

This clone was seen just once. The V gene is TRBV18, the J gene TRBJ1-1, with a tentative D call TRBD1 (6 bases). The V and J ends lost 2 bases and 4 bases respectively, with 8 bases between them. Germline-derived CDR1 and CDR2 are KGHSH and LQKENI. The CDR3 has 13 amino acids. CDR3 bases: TGTGCCAGCTCACCAAGGGGGGCCACTGAAGCTTTCTTT. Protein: CASSPRGATEAFF.

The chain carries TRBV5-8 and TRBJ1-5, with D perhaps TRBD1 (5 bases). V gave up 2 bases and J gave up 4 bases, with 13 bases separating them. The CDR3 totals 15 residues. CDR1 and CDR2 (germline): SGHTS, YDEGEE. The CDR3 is CASSFRTGTNQPQHF. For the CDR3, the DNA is TGTGCCAGCAGCTTCCGCACCGGGACGAATCAGCCCCAGCATTTT.

The CDR3 nucleotides are TGCGCCAGCAGCGATGGGACTCCGCCTTATGGCTACACCTTC. Protein product: CASSDGTPPYGYTF. The rearrangement uses TRBV5-1 and TRBJ1-2; D may be TRBD1 (5 bases). The CDR3 contains 14 residues. The germline V gene encodes CDR1 SGHRS and CDR2 YFSETQ. Trimming cost V 4 bases and J 5 bases, with 15 bases left between them.

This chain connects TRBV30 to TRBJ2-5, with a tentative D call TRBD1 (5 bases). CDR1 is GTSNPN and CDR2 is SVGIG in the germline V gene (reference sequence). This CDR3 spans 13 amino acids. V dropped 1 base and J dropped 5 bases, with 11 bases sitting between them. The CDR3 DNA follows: TGTGCCTGGAGTGATTACACAGGCGAGACCCAGTACTTC. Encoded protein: CAWSDYTGETQYF. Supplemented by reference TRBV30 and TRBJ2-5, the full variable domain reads SQTIHQWPATLVQPVGSPLSLECTVEGTSNPNLYWYRQAAGRGLQLLFYSVGIGQISSEVPQNLSASRPQDRQFILSSKKLLLSDSGFYLCAWSDYTGETQYFGPGTRLLVL.

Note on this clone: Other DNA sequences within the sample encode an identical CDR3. This CDR3 reads CASSLDSNYGYTF. CDR3 in DNA: TGTGCCAGCAGTCTCGACAGTAACTATGGCTACACCTTC. The gene calls are TRBV28 and TRBJ1-2, with D possibly matching TRBD1 (5 bases). The CDR3 runs to 13 residues. The germline V and J ends were trimmed by 5 bases and 1 base, with 8 bases remaining between them. Germline V CDR1 and CDR2: MDHEN, SYDVKM.

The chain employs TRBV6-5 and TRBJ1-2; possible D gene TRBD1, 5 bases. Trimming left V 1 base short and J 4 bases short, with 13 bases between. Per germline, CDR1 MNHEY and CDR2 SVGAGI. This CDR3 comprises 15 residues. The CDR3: CASSYYRNSVYGYTF. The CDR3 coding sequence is TGTGCCAGCAGTTACTACAGGAATTCGGTCTATGGCTACACCTTC.

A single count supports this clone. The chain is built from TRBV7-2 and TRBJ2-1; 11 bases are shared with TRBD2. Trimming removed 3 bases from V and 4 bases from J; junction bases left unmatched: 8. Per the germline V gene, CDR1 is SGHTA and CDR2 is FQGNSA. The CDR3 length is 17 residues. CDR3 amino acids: CASSLNSGRAAYNEQFF. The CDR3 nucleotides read TGTGCCAGCAGCTTGAATAGCGGGAGGGCCGCGTACAATGAGCAGTTCTTC. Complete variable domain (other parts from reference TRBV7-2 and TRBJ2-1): GAGVSQSPSNKVTEKGKDVELRCDPISGHTALYWYRQSLGQGLEFLIYFQGNSAPDKSGLPSDRFSAERTGGSVSTLTIQRTQQEDSAVYLCASSLNSGRAAYNEQFFGPGTRLTVL.

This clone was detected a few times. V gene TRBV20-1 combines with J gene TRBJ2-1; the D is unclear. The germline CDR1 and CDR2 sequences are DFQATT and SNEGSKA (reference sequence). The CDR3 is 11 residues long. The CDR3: CSAAWLNEQFF. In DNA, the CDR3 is TGCAGCGCTGCTTGGCTCAATGAGCAGTTCTTC.

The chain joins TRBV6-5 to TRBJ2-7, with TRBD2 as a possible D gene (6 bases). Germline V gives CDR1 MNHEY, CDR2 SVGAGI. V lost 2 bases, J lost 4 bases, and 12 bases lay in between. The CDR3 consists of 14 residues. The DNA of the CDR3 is TGTGCCAGCAGTTACGGGGGAGGCCTTTACGAGCAGTACTTC. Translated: CASSYGGGLYEQYF.

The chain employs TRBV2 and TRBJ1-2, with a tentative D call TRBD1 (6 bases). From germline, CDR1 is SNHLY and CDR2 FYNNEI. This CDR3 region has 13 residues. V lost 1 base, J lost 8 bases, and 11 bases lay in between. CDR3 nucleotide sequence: TGTGCCAGCAGTGAAGAAAAGGGGGTAGGCTACACCTTC. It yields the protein CASSEEKGVGYTF.

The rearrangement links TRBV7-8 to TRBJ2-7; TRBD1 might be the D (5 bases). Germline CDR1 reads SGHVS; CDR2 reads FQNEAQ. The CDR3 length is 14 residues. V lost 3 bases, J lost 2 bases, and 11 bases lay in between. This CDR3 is CASSFYTGPYEQYF. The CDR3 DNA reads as TGTGCCAGCAGCTTCTATACAGGTCCCTACGAGCAGTACTTC. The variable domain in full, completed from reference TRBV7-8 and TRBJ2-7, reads GAGVSQSPRYKVAKRGQDVALRCDPISGHVSLFWYQQALGQGPEFLTYFQNEAQLDKSGLPSDRFFAERPEGSVSTLKIQRTQQEDSAVYLCASSFYTGPYEQYFGPGTRLTVT.